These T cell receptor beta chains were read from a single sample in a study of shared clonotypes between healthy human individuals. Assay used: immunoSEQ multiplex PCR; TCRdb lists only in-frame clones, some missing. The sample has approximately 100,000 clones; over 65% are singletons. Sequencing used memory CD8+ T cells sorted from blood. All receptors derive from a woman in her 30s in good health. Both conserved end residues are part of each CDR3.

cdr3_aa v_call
CASSLYTGELFF TRBV27
CASSWGQGNTDTQYF TRBV13
CASWGWYGGRSEQYF TRBV28
CASSIRLVGETQYF TRBV7-7
CASSEATGGHYEQYF TRBV13
CASSETGEKLFF TRBV5-1
CASSLRGRERISTDTQYF TRBV5-6
CASSNRTGITYEQYF TRBV5-6
CASSYSGQGVGNTIYF TRBV6-6
CAISAVVSGELFF TRBV10-3
CASSPAGGGGKRAQYF TRBV11-2